Following are 24 T cell receptor beta chains from one sample sequenced in a study of control samples from healthy donors and cancer patients. Method: immunoSEQ multiplex PCR; TCRdb's copy keeps in-frame clones and lacks some. The top ten hold around 7.3% of the sample, which has around 140,000 clones, about 90% seen once. Material for sequencing was blood. These receptors were obtained from a young man in good health.

The chain employs TRBV18 and TRBJ2-5; either TRBD1 or TRBD2 may supply D (6 bases each). The CDR3 extends over 18 amino acids. Deletions cut 0 bases from V and 5 bases from J, with 22 bases between. Germline-derived CDR1 and CDR2 are KGHSH and LQKENI. The DNA for the CDR3 is TGTGCCAGCTCACCACCGGGGGGCCGGGGCCCCCAAAGGGAGACCCAGTACTTC. Translated: CASSPPGGRGPQRETQYF.

The V call is TRBV4-1, the J call TRBJ1-2; TRBD1 agrees at 8 bases. CDR1 is MGHRA and CDR2 is YSYEKL in the germline V gene. The V and J ends lost 0 bases and 4 bases, in that order; junction bases with no gene match: 1. This CDR3 has 14 residues. The CDR3: CASSQEGQVYGYTF. The CDR3 DNA sequence: TGCGCCAGCAGCCAAGAGGGACAGGTCTATGGCTACACCTTC.

This clone was recorded once. This chain connects TRBV20-1 to TRBJ1-2; no clear D gene. This CDR3 contains 11 residues. Germline values: CDR1 DFQATT, CDR2 SNEGSKA (reference sequence). CDR3 in DNA: TGCAGCCGGGGTACTAACTATGGCTACACCTTC. Protein: CSRGTNYGYTF.

The chain carries TRBV6-5 and TRBJ1-5; no clear D. V lost 5 bases, J lost 0 bases, and 11 bases lay in between. This CDR3 is 15 amino acids long. Germline lookup yields CDR1 MNHEY and CDR2 SVGAGI. CDR3 amino acids: CASSLTEDSNQPQHF. Here the CDR3 DNA reads TGTGCCAGCAGTCTTACAGAGGATAGCAATCAGCCCCAGCATTTT.

The chain carries TRBV4-2 and TRBJ1-1; no clear D. Germline V gives CDR1 LGHNA, CDR2 YNFKEQ. The CDR3 spans 16 residues. The V gene lost 1 base and the J gene lost 1 base, with 13 bases spanning the gap. For the CDR3, the DNA is TGTGCCAGCAGCCAAGCATGCAAGGGCCCGAACACTGAAGCTTTCTTT. It encodes CASSQACKGPNTEAFF.

The chain uses TRBV24-1 and TRBJ1-5; 8 bases agree with TRBD1. The CDR3 has 15 residues. V was clipped by 3 bases and J by 4 bases; unmatched bases: 4. CDR1 and CDR2 (germline): KGHDR, SFDVKD. In DNA, the CDR3 is TGTGCCACCAGTGATCCTCGACAGGGGAATCAGCCCCAGCATTTT. Amino acids: CATSDPRQGNQPQHF.

The CDR3 bases are TGTGCCAGCAGACACACGGGAGGGGAGACCCAGTACTTC. This codes for CASRHTGGETQYF. This chain connects TRBV2 to TRBJ2-5; TRBD2 aligns across 8 bases. This CDR3 has 13 residues. Germline loops: CDR1 SNHLY, CDR2 FYNNEI. The V gene end was trimmed by 6 bases and the J gene end by 5 bases; junction bases not matched to a gene: 5.

The CDR3 spells CASSWDSKAFF. In DNA, the CDR3 is TGTGCCAGCAGTTGGGACAGCAAAGCTTTCTTT. The chain recombines TRBV6-5 with TRBJ1-1, with 7 positions matching TRBD1. V trimming: 4 bases; J trimming: 9 bases; junction bases outside the gene matches: 2. The CDR3 length is 11 residues. Germline CDR1 MNHEY, CDR2 SVGAGI.

The chain recombines TRBV18 with TRBJ1-2; 8 bases fit TRBD1. There are 13 residues in the CDR3. Germline CDR1 and CDR2: KGHSH and LQKENI. J gave up 2 bases and V 6 bases, and 2 bases lay outside the gene matches. CDR3 in amino acids: CASSTGENYGYTF. CDR3 in DNA: TGTGCCAGCTCGACAGGGGAAAACTATGGCTACACCTTC.

V is TRBV19 and J is TRBJ1-6; the D gene is possibly TRBD1 (5 bases). Trimming cost V 5 bases and J 7 bases, with 15 bases left between them. The CDR3 has 15 amino acids. Germline lookup yields CDR1 LNHDA and CDR2 SQIVND (reference sequence). In nucleotides, the CDR3 is TGTGCCAGTAGTCGTCGGGGCGCACCCAATTCACCCCTCCACTTT. It codes for CASSRRGAPNSPLHF.

The chain recombines TRBV29-1 with TRBJ2-2; tentatively, D is TRBD1 (6 bases). The germline gives CDR1 SQVTM, CDR2 ANQGSEA. There are 15 residues in the CDR3. The V end lost 2 bases, the J end lost 1 base, and 11 bases lay between the germline ends. In DNA form, the CDR3 reads TGCAGCGTTGAAATTACCAGGGGGAACACCGGGGAGCTGTTTTTT. Its translation is CSVEITRGNTGELFF.

CDR3 bases: TGTGCCAGCAGTGATTCTAGCGGGGGGGACATTCAGTACTTC. Amino acids: CASSDSSGGDIQYF. The V and J genes are TRBV6-1 and TRBJ2-4, with 12 bases fitting TRBD2. The CDR3 contains 14 residues. J was trimmed by 8 bases and V by 3 bases; bases with no gene match: 2. CDR1 and CDR2 from the germline V gene are MNHNS and SASEGT.

The CDR3 here is CASSLWREGETQYF. In nucleotides, the CDR3 is TGTGCCAGCAGTTTATGGCGGGAGGGGGAGACCCAGTACTTC. The chain combines TRBV27 with TRBJ2-5; TRBD2 matches at 9 bases. The CDR3 contains 14 residues. After removal of 1 base from V and 5 bases from J, the junction contained 2 bases not matched to a gene. Germline CDR1 and CDR2: MNHEY and SMNVEV (reference sequence).

The rearrangement links TRBV4-3 to TRBJ1-6, with D maybe TRBD1 (5 bases). The CDR3 covers 15 residues. V was trimmed by 5 bases and J by 8 bases, leaving 16 bases between them. The germline V gene has CDR1 LGHNA and CDR2 YSLEER. CDR3 bases: TGCGCCAGCAGCGAGCGGGTGGGAGGGGATTCACCCCTCCACTTT. Amino acids: CASSERVGGDSPLHF.

The chain joins TRBV4-3 to TRBJ2-2; no firm D call. V lost 4 bases and J 4 bases, leaving 16 bases between the germline ends. CDR3 length equals 16 residues. The V gene's germline CDR1 is LGHNA and CDR2 YSLEER. CDR3 region: CASSLGSPAATGELFF. The CDR3 nucleotides read TGCGCCAGCAGCCTTGGGTCTCCCGCGGCCACCGGGGAGCTGTTTTTT.

The chain links TRBV30 to TRBJ2-3; D may be TRBD1 (6 bases). Trimming cost V 6 bases and J 4 bases, with 17 bases left between them. Germline CDR1 and CDR2: GTSNPN and SVGIG (reference sequence). The CDR3 consists of 14 residues. The CDR3 loop is CACTHRVRADTQYF. The CDR3 coding sequence is TGTGCCTGCACCCACAGGGTTAGAGCAGATACGCAGTATTTT.

The chain couples TRBV6-5 to TRBJ2-7; 9 bases agree with TRBD1. The CDR3 runs to 12 residues. Germline V gene sequence: CDR1 MNHEY, CDR2 SVGAGI. V trimming: 8 bases; J trimming: 3 bases; junction bases outside the gene matches: 2. The CDR3 DNA reads as TGTGCCAGCCGGGACAGGGACTACGAGCAGTACTTC. This gives the protein CASRDRDYEQYF.

The chain combines TRBV3-1 (or the pseudogene TRBV3-2) with TRBJ1-2, with 7 bases identical to TRBD1. Per germline, CDR1 LGHDT and CDR2 YNNKEL (reference sequence). V was pared by 3 bases and J by 4 bases, with 11 bases of the junction left unmatched. CDR3 length: 16 amino acids. The DNA of the CDR3 is TGTGCCAGCAGCCAGGCTCGACAGGGAACCATCTATGGCTACACCTTC. Translation gives CASSQARQGTIYGYTF.

CDR3 DNA: TGTGCCAGCAGTTTACCGTCGAGTAGCAATCAGCCCCAGCATTTT. Translated, it gives CASSLPSSSNQPQHF. The gene calls are TRBV28 and TRBJ1-5, with no clear D. CDR3 length: 15 amino acids. The ends were cut back, 2 bases at V and 0 bases at J, with 8 bases in the middle. Germline CDR1 and CDR2: MDHEN and SYDVKM.

The chain is built from TRBV5-4 and TRBJ2-5; D is possibly TRBD1 or TRBD2 (5 bases each). CDR1 is SGHNT, CDR2 YYREEE, per germline (reference sequence). This CDR3 comprises 14 residues. V lost 1 base and J 8 bases, leaving 15 bases between the germline ends. The CDR3 DNA reads TGTGCCAGCAGCTTGCTGGTTGGGGGTTCCACCCAGTACTTC. It encodes CASSLLVGGSTQYF.

V and J are TRBV2 and TRBJ1-5; possibly TRBD1 for D (6 bases). Deletions cut 8 bases from V and 0 bases from J, with 8 bases between. Looked up from germline, CDR1 is SNHLY and CDR2 is FYNNEI. The CDR3 loop spans 13 amino acids. CDR3 bases: TGTGCCAGCCGGGACAATAGCAATCAGCCCCAGCATTTT. Translated: CASRDNSNQPQHF.

The genes are TRBV11-2 and TRBJ1-5; D gene uncertain. Trimming took 2 bases from V and 0 from J, leaving 8 bases between them. This CDR3 region has 15 residues. Germline CDR1 and CDR2: SGHAT and FQNNGV. The CDR3 reads CASSLSGFSNQPQHF. The CDR3 DNA is TGTGCCAGCAGCTTAAGTGGATTTAGCAATCAGCCCCAGCATTTT.

This chain joins TRBV15 and TRBJ1-4; D unclear. Germline V CDR1 and CDR2: LNHNV, YYDKDF (reference sequence). Trimming pared 3 bases from V and 14 bases from J, leaving 10 bases between. The CDR3 has 11 residues. DNA for the CDR3: TGTGCCACCAGCAGGGAGGGTTGGCTGTTTTTT. This encodes CATSREGWLFF.

The chain links TRBV7-9 to TRBJ1-1, with TRBD1 matching 10 bases. The CDR3 has 17 amino acids. After removal of 2 bases from V and 0 bases from J, the junction contained 6 bases not matched to a gene. Germline V gene data show CDR1 as SEHNR and CDR2 as FQNEAQ (reference sequence). The CDR3 reads CASSLRDRGVMNTEAFF. The CDR3 DNA reads TGTGCCAGCAGCTTAAGGGACAGGGGCGTTATGAACACTGAAGCTTTCTTT.